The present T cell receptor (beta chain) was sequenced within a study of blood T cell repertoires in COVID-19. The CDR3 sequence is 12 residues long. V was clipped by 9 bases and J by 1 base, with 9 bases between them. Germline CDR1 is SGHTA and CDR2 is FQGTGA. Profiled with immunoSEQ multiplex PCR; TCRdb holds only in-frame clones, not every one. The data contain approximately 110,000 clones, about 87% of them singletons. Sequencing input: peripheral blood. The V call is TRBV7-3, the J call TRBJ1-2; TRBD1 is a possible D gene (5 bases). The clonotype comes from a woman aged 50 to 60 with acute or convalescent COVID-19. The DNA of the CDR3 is TGTGCCAGTTCGACAGTTAACTATGGCTACACCTTC. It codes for CASSTVNYGYTF.